This is a list of T cell receptor beta chains from one sample in a study of blood T cell repertoires in COVID-19. Measured with immunoSEQ multiplex PCR; TCRdb has only the in-frame clones, and not every one. The table has roughly 320,000 clones, approximately 90% seen once; the top ten hold over 5%. The sequenced sample consisted of peripheral blood. Source of these receptors: a woman in her fifties or sixties with COVID-19, enrolled during active disease. CDR3s include the opening cysteine and the closing phenylalanine or tryptophan. D genes are given only for firm matches. Clone size is not always given. Where it is, it says once, few, many or a class for expanded clones.

j_gene | v_gene | abundance | d_gene | CDR3aa | CDR3nt
TRBJ1-5 | TRBV5-1 | . | . | CASSLQADHQPQHF | TGCGCCAGCAGCTTGCAGGCCGATCATCAGCCCCAGCATTTT
TRBJ2-1 | TRBV2 | . | TRBD2 | CASSERGLAGVEEQFF | TGTGCCAGCAGTGAGAGGGGACTAGCGGGAGTGGAGGAGCAGTTCTTC
TRBJ1-2 | TRBV11-2 | . | . | CASSLDHSLGSYGYTF | TGTGCCAGCAGCTTAGATCATTCCCTCGGGTCTTATGGCTACACCTTC
TRBJ1-2 | TRBV27 | . | TRBD1 | CASSPTGDSNYGYTF | TGTGCCAGTTCTCCGACAGGGGACTCTAACTATGGCTACACCTTC
TRBJ2-1 | TRBV2 | once | . | CASSEVEASSSYNEQFF | TGTGCCAGCAGTGAAGTAGAAGCGTCGAGCTCCTACAATGAGCAGTTCTTC
TRBJ2-5 | TRBV19 | . | . | CASNRRGGRGETQYF | TGTGCCAGTAACCGAAGGGGGGGGAGGGGAGAGACCCAGTACTTC
TRBJ2-7 | TRBV6-6 | . | . | CASSYGRYEQYF | TGTGCCAGCAGTTACGGGCGTTACGAGCAGTACTTC
TRBJ2-7 | TRBV29-1 | . | TRBD1 | CSAGQGEEQYF | TGCAGCGCTGGACAGGGTGAAGAGCAGTACTTC
TRBJ2-1 | TRBV18 | . | . | CASSQFSASSYNEQFF | TGTGCCAGCTCACAGTTTAGCGCTAGCTCCTACAATGAGCAGTTCTTC
TRBJ2-1 | TRBV4-1 | . | TRBD2 | CASSQGWTSSFYNEQFF | TGCGCCAGCAGCCAAGGATGGACTAGCAGTTTTTACAATGAGCAGTTCTTC
TRBJ1-2 | TRBV7-2 | . | . | CASRVGSRRDGYTF | TGTGCCAGCAGGGTTGGGTCCAGGCGGGATGGCTACACCTTC
TRBJ2-7 | TRBV7-2 | . | TRBD2 | CASSSRGTSGNRYSYEQYF | TGTGCCAGCAGCTCCAGGGGGACTAGCGGGAACCGATACTCCTACGAGCAGTACTTC
TRBJ2-7 | TRBV7-7 | . | . | CASSLGRQRPSYEQYF | TGTGCCAGCAGCTTAGGCCGACAGAGGCCCTCCTACGAGCAGTACTTC
TRBJ2-3 | TRBV2 | . | TRBD2 | CASSQLAGADTQYF | TGTGCCAGCAGCCAACTAGCGGGTGCAGATACGCAGTATTTT
TRBJ2-3 | TRBV25-1 | . | TRBD2 | CASSGVRDYHNRDTQYF | TGTGCCAGCAGTGGAGTCCGGGACTACCACAATCGAGATACGCAGTATTTT
TRBJ2-5 | TRBV19 | . | TRBD2 | CASSMGTSGTQETQYF | TGTGCCAGTAGTATGGGGACTAGCGGGACCCAAGAGACCCAGTACTTC
TRBJ2-3 | TRBV6-5 | . | . | CASSYRARNTDTQYF | TGTGCCAGCAGTTACCGTGCGAGAAACACAGATACGCAGTATTTT
TRBJ2-5 | TRBV11-3 | . | TRBD2 | CASSLRTSGSKETQYF | TGTGCCAGCAGCCTCCGGACTAGCGGGAGTAAAGAGACCCAGTACTTC
TRBJ1-6 | TRBV27 | . | TRBD1 | CASSPTTGSLLGSPLHF | TGTGCCAGCAGCCCCACGACAGGGTCCCTTTTGGGTTCACCCCTCCACTTT
TRBJ1-1 | TRBV5-1 | . | TRBD1 | CASRSGQMNTEAFF | TGCGCCAGCCGATCGGGACAGATGAACACTGAAGCTTTCTTT
TRBJ1-2 | TRBV18 | . | . | CASSPQRATETNYGYTF | TGTGCCAGCTCACCACAGCGGGCAACGGAAACTAACTATGGCTACACCTTC
TRBJ2-1 | TRBV3-1/TRBV3-2 | . | TRBD2 | CASSRRTSFPYNEQFF | TGTGCCAGCAGCCGTCGGACTAGCTTCCCCTACAATGAGCAGTTCTTC
TRBJ2-5 | TRBV19 | . | . | CASTTGKYQETQYF | TGTGCCAGTACTACAGGGAAATACCAAGAGACCCAGTACTTC
TRBJ2-1 | TRBV30 | . | . | CAWSVRRSNEQFF | TGTGCCTGGAGTGTTCGACGGAGCAATGAGCAGTTCTTC
TRBJ1-2 | TRBV7-9 | . | TRBD1 | CASSHSTGDYGYTF | TGTGCCAGCAGCCATAGTACAGGGGACTATGGCTACACCTTC
TRBJ2-2 | TRBV11-2 | . | TRBD2 | CASNPYGLAGGPHGELFF | TGTGCCAGCAACCCTTACGGGCTAGCGGGAGGGCCCCACGGGGAGCTGTTTTTT
TRBJ1-2 | TRBV4-1 | . | . | CASRPPGLDYGYTF | TGCGCCAGCAGACCACCGGGACTGGACTATGGCTACACCTTC
TRBJ1-2 | TRBV5-1 | . | . | CASSLEGVLLDGYTF | TGCGCCAGCAGCTTGGAGGGGGTGCTCCTCGATGGCTACACCTTC
TRBJ2-1 | TRBV30 | . | . | CAWTDGSSHNEQFF | TGTGCCTGGACAGACGGGTCTTCTCACAATGAGCAGTTCTTC
TRBJ1-1 | TRBV13 | once | . | CASSSLGGTGNTEAFF | TGTGCCAGCAGCTCCCTAGGGGGAACGGGGAACACTGAAGCTTTCTTT
TRBJ2-5 | TRBV6-5 | . | . | CASSPGSLNQGTQYF | TGTGCCAGCAGTCCAGGGTCCCTTAACCAAGGGACCCAGTACTTC
TRBJ2-3 | TRBV2 | . | TRBD1 | CASAGQESYTQYF | TGTGCCAGCGCGGGACAGGAATCTTATACGCAGTATTTT
TRBJ2-2 | TRBV2 | . | . | CASSVQTTGELFF | TGTGCCAGCAGTGTACAAACCACCGGGGAGCTGTTTTTT
TRBJ2-7 | TRBV18 | . | TRBD2 | CASSPGLKGGPDRYEQYF | TGTGCCAGCTCACCAGGATTGAAGGGAGGGCCGGACCGCTACGAGCAGTACTTC
TRBJ2-7 | TRBV6-1 | . | TRBD1 | CASSEMRGTGYEQYF | TGTGCCAGCAGTGAAATGCGCGGGACAGGGTACGAGCAGTACTTC
TRBJ2-2 | TRBV5-4 | . | TRBD2 | CASSSGLAGGSTGELFF | TGTGCCAGCAGCTCAGGACTAGCGGGAGGAAGCACCGGGGAGCTGTTTTTT
TRBJ2-7 | TRBV19 | . | TRBD2 | CASSLSGVSYEQYF | TGTGCCAGTAGTCTTAGCGGGGTTAGCTACGAGCAGTACTTC
TRBJ2-1 | TRBV5-1 | . | . | CASSLEAAASYNEQFF | TGCGCCAGCAGCTTGGAGGCAGCGGCTTCCTACAATGAGCAGTTCTTC
TRBJ1-1 | TRBV19 | once | . | CASSIPDRTNTEAFF | TGTGCCAGTAGTATTCCGGACAGAACGAACACTGAAGCTTTCTTT
TRBJ1-5 | TRBV9 | . | . | CASSERGGYQPQHF | TGTGCCAGCAGCGAAAGAGGTGGTTATCAGCCCCAGCATTTT
TRBJ1-2 | TRBV5-8 | . | . | CASSLSNYDYTF | TGTGCCAGCAGCTTGTCTAACTATGACTACACCTTC
TRBJ2-3 | TRBV2 | . | . | CASSSQSGSTDTQYF | TGTGCCAGCAGTTCTCAGAGCGGTAGCACAGATACGCAGTATTTT